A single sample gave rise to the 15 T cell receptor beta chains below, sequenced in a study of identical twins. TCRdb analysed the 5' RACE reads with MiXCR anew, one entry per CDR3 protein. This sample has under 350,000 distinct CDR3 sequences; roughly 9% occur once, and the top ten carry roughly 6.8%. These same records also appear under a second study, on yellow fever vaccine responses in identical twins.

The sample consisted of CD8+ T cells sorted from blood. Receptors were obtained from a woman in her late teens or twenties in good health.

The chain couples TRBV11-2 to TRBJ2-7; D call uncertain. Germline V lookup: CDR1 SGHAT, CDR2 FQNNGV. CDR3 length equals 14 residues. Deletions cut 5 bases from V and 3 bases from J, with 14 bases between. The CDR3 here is CASSLWQRYYEQYF. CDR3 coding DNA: TGTGCCAGCAGCCTATGGCAACGGTACTACGAGCAGTACTTC.

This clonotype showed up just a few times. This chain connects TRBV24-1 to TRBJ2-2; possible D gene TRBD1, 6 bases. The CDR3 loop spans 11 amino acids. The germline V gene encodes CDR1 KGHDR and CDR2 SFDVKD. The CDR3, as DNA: TGTGCGGCAGGGGCCGCTCGTGAGCTGTTTTTT. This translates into CAAGAARELFF.

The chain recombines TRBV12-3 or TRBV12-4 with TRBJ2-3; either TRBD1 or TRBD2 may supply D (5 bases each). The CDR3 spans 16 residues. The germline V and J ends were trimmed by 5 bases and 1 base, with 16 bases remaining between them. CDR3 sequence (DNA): TGTGCCAGCAGTGGGACCCAGGCGGACCGCACAGATACGCAGTATTTT. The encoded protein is CASSGTQADRTDTQYF.

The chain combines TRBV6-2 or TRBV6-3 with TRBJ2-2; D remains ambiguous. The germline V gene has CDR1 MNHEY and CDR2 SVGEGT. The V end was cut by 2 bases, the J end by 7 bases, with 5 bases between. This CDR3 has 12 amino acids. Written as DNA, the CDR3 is TGTGCCAGCAGTTACGTAGGCGGGGAGCTGTTTTTT. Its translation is CASSYVGGELFF.

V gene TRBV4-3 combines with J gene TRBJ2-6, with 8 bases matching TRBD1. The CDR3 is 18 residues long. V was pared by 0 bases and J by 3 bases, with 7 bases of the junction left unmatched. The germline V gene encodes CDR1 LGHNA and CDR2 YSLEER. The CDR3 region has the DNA TGCGCCAGCAGCCAAGATACCCAGGGGGCTGTTGGGGCCAACGTCCTGACTTTC. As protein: CASSQDTQGAVGANVLTF.

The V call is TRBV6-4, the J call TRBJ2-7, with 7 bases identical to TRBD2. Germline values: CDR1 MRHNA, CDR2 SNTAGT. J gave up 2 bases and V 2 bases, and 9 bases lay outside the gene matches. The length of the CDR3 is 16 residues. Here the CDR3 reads CASSDRRLAYTYEQYF. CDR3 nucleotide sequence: TGTGCCAGCAGTGACCGACGACTAGCTTATACCTACGAGCAGTACTTC.

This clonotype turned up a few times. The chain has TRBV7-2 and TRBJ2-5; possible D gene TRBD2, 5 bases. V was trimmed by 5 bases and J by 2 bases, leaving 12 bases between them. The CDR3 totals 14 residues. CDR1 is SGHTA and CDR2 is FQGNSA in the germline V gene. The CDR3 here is CASSPRLYQETQYF. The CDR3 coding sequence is TGTGCCAGCAGCCCGAGACTATATCAAGAGACCCAGTACTTC.

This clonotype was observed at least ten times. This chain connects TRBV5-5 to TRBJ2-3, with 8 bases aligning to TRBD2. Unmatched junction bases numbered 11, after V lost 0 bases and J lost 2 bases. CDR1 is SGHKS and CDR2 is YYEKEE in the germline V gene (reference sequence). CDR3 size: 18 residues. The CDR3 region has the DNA TGTGCCAGCAGCTTGGCCGGGGGGGCCGCGGTGAACACAGATACGCAGTATTTT. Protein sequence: CASSLAGGAAVNTDTQYF. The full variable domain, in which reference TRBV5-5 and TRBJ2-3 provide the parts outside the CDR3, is DAGVTQSPTHLIKTRGQQVTLRCSPISGHKSVSWYQQVLGQGPQFIFQYYEKEERGRGNFPDRFSARQFPNYSSELNVNALLLGDSALYLCASSLAGGAAVNTDTQYFGPGTRLTVL.

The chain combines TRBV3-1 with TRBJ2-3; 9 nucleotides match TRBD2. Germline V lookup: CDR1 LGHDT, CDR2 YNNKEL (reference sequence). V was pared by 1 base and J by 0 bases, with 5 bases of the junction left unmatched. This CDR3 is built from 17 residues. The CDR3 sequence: CASSQALAGASTDTQYF. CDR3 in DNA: TGTGCCAGCAGCCAAGCGTTAGCGGGGGCTAGCACAGATACGCAGTATTTT.

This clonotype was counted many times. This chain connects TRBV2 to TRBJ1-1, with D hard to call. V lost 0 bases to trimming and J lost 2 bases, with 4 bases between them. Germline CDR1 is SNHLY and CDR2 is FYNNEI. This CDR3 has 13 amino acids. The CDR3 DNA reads TGTGCCAGCAGTGAAGCCGAAAACACTGAAGCTTTCTTT. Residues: CASSEAENTEAFF.

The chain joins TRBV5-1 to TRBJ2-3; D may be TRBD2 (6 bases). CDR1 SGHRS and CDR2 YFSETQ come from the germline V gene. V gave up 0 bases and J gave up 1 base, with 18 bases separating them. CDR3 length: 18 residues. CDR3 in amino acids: CASSLVSGAMGGTDTQYF. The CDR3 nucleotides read TGCGCCAGCAGCTTGGTTAGCGGTGCTATGGGGGGCACAGATACGCAGTATTTT. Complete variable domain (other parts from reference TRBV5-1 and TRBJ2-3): KAGVTQTPRYLIKTRGQQVTLSCSPISGHRSVSWYQQTPGQGLQFLFEYFSETQRNKGNFPGRFSGRQFSNSRSEMNVSTLELGDSALYLCASSLVSGAMGGTDTQYFGPGTRLTVL.

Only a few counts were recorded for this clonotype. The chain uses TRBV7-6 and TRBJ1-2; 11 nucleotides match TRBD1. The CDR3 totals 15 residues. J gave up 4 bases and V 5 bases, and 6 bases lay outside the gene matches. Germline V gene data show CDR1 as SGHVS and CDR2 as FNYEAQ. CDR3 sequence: CASSRDGQGAYGYTF. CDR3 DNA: TGTGCCAGCAGCCGCGATGGACAGGGGGCCTATGGCTACACCTTC. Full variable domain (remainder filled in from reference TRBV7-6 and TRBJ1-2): GAGVSQSPRYKVTKRGQDVALRCDPISGHVSLYWYRQALGQGPEFLTYFNYEAQQDKSGLPNDRFSAERPEGSISTLTIQRTEQRDSAMYRCASSRDGQGAYGYTFGSGTRLTVV.

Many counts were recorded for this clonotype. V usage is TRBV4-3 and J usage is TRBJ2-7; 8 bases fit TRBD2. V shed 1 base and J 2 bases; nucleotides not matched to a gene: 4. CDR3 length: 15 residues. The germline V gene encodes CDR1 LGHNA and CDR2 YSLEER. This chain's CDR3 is CASSQARGGPYEQYF. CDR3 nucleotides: TGCGCCAGCAGCCAAGCCCGGGGGGGCCCCTACGAGCAGTACTTC.

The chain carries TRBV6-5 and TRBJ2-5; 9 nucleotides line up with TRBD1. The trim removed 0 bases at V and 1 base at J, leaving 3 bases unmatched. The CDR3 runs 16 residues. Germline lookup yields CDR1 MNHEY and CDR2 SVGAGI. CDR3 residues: CASSYSPGQGQETQYF. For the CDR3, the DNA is TGTGCCAGCAGTTACTCACCGGGACAGGGCCAAGAGACCCAGTACTTC.

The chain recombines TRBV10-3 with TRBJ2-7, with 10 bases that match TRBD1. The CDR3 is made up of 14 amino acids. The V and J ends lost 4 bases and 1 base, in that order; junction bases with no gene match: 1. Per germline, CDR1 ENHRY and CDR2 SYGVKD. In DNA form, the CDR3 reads TGTGCCATCAGTGGGGACAGGGGTTCCTACGAGCAGTACTTC. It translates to CAISGDRGSYEQYF.